This T cell receptor (beta chain) comes out of a study of shared clonotypes between healthy human individuals. CDR3 size: 15 residues. With 0 bases removed from V and 1 base from J, the gap between germline ends came to 10 bases. Germline V lookup: CDR1 SGHRS, CDR2 YFSETQ. Broader study findings: Only blood was sampled, and tissue TCR repertoires likely differ from blood ones.

Assay execution took place at the deep level. The method was immunoSEQ multiplex PCR; TCRdb's version includes in-frame clones alone and lacks a portion of them. The data contain around 510,000 clones, approximately 95% of them singletons. The study enrolled healthy HIV-negative adults without recent acute infections or vaccinations as donors. Splitting the CD4+ cells yielded a CD45RA+ naive subset and a CD45RA-negative memory subset. A note on this clone: Its antigen is unidentified.

The J gene is TRBJ1-1, the V gene TRBV5-1, with TRBD1 as a possible D gene (5 bases). The sequence was collected from a woman under 40 in good health. The material sequenced was naive CD4+ T cells sorted from blood. The subset was: CD45RA+ positively selected. The CDR3 reads CASSLVAGWNTEAFF. CDR3 DNA sequence: TGCGCCAGCAGCTTGGTGGCAGGGTGGAACACTGAAGCTTTCTTT.